A selection of T cell receptor beta chains follows, all from one sample in a study of CD8 T cells in Susac syndrome. TCRdb passed the immunoSEQ multiplex PCR reads through MiXCR, listing each CDR3 protein once. This sample has about 250,000 distinct CDR3 sequences, with around 95% found just once. The sequencing sample was made of CD4+ T cells from PBMCs. All receptors come from a human donor with multiple sclerosis. Both conserved end residues are part of each CDR3. Fields, in order: D gene, clone size, V gene, J gene, CDR3 DNA, CDR3 protein. A D gene is named only where the DNA matches it firmly. The size field is filled for only some rows; it gives once, few, many or a size class.

.,once,TRBV20-1,TRBJ2-5,TGCAGTGCGCTGGAGGCGGAGACCCAGTACTTC,CSALEAETQYF
TRBD1,.,TRBV20-1,TRBJ1-5,TGCAGTGCTAGTCAGGGGGCATCTTATAGCAATCAGCCCCAGCATTTT,CSASQGASYSNQPQHF
.,once,TRBV28,TRBJ1-1,TGTGCCAGCAGTATTGTCCAAATGAACACTGAAGCTTTCTTT,CASSIVQMNTEAFF
.,.,TRBV20-1,TRBJ1-2,TGCAGTGCTAGACTCGGGGAATCCTATGGCTACACCTTC,CSARLGESYGYTF
.,.,TRBV6-5,TRBJ2-5,TGTGCCACCTCGGGGCCCGCACAAGAGACCCAGTACTTC,CATSGPAQETQYF
.,.,TRBV5-1,TRBJ2-5,TGCGCCAGCAGCTTCAGGCACTACCAAGAGACCCAGTACTTC,CASSFRHYQETQYF
TRBD1,.,TRBV10-3,TRBJ1-1,TGTGCCGCACAGGGGGACGACTACACTGAAGCTTTCTTT,CAAQGDDYTEAFF
TRBD1,.,TRBV20-1,TRBJ1-1,TGCAGTGCTAGAGACCCCGGGACAGCGAACACTGAAGCTTTCTTT,CSARDPGTANTEAFF
TRBD1,.,TRBV6-1,TRBJ2-7,TGTGCCAGCAGCGAAGTGGACAGGGGCGGCTACGAGCAGTACTTC,CASSEVDRGGYEQYF
.,.,TRBV7-2,TRBJ1-5,TGTGCCAGCAGCAAACAGGGTTCCAATCAGCCCCAGCATTTT,CASSKQGSNQPQHF
.,.,TRBV5-1,TRBJ1-1,TGCGCCAGCAGCCCGACGGCGGGGGGGAGTCTCGCTGAAGCTTTCTTT,CASSPTAGGSLAEAFF
.,.,TRBV30,TRBJ1-5,TGTGCCTGGAGTCCACTTCTAAATCAGCCCCAGCATTTT,CAWSPLLNQPQHF
.,.,TRBV24-1,TRBJ1-2,TGTGCCACCAGTGAGTCAGGGCGCGACTATGGCTACACCTTC,CATSESGRDYGYTF
.,few,TRBV6-5,TRBJ1-4,TGTGCCAGCAGACTCGGACAGCATGCAACTAATGAAAAACTGTTTTTT,CASRLGQHATNEKLFF
.,.,TRBV5-1,TRBJ2-2,TGCGCCAGCAGCTTGGCGGTAGTCGGGAACACCGGGGAGCTGTTTTTT,CASSLAVVGNTGELFF
.,.,TRBV19,TRBJ2-2,TGTGCCAGTAGTGGGCCCCGGAGGACAGCGAACACCGGGGAGCTGTTTTTT,CASSGPRRTANTGELFF
.,once,TRBV20-1,TRBJ1-2,TGCAGTGCTAGAGGACGTAATGGCTACACCTTC,CSARGRNGYTF
.,.,TRBV5-1,TRBJ1-1,TGCGCCAGCAGCCCTGGACGGGGCATTGACACTGAAGCTTTCTTT,CASSPGRGIDTEAFF
.,.,TRBV4-1,TRBJ2-3,TGCGCCAGCAGCCAAGTGGGGGGGGGCCGAGGCACAGATACGCAGTATTTT,CASSQVGGGRGTDTQYF
TRBD2,.,TRBV12-3/TRBV12-4,TRBJ2-7,TGTGCCAGCAGTCCTCTCAGCGGGGGGGCCTACGAGCAGTACTTC,CASSPLSGGAYEQYF
.,.,TRBV4-2,TRBJ1-6,TGTGCCAGCAGCCCGTTAGAGCCTGGGGATTCACCCCTCCACTTT,CASSPLEPGDSPLHF
.,.,TRBV4-1,TRBJ1-1,TGCGCCAGCAGCCAACCAGGGCGTATTAGGGGAGGAACTGAAGCTTTCTTT,CASSQPGRIRGGTEAFF
.,.,TRBV30,TRBJ2-2,TGTGCCTGGAGTGTACTTAGGGATCCCGGGGAGCTGTTTTTT,CAWSVLRDPGELFF
TRBD2,.,TRBV7-6,TRBJ2-5,TGTGCCAGCAGCTCAGGACTAGAGGAGACCCAGTACTTC,CASSSGLEETQYF
.,.,TRBV28,TRBJ2-1,TGTGCCAGCAGTCTACCTTTGGGGGGCGCCCACAATGAGCAGTTCTTC,CASSLPLGGAHNEQFF
.,.,TRBV12-3/TRBV12-4,TRBJ1-5,TGTGCCAGCAGTGCCCGAACCGGGGGAATCAATCAGCCCCAGCATTTT,CASSARTGGINQPQHF
TRBD1,.,TRBV7-2,TRBJ2-3,TGTGCCAGCAGCGGACAGGGGGCTGGGGATACGCAGTATTTT,CASSGQGAGDTQYF
TRBD2,.,TRBV5-1,TRBJ2-1,TGCGCCAGCAGCAGAAGCGGGGGGGCTATCAACAATGAGCAGTTCTTC,CASSRSGGAINNEQFF
.,.,TRBV10-3,TRBJ2-5,TGTGCCATCAGTGAGCCCTTGGGGCCCCCTAAAGAGACCCAGTACTTC,CAISEPLGPPKETQYF
.,.,TRBV4-1,TRBJ2-2,TGCGCCAGCAGCCGGGAGGGACAGTTTAACACCGGGGAGCTGTTTTTT,CASSREGQFNTGELFF
.,.,TRBV6-5,TRBJ1-1,TGTGCCAGCGCGGACGGCACTGAAGCTTTCTTT,CASADGTEAFF
.,.,TRBV7-9,TRBJ1-5,TGTGCCAGCAGCTATCTAGGGAATCAGCCCCAGCATTTT,CASSYLGNQPQHF
.,.,TRBV19,TRBJ1-5,TGTGCCACCATCCCTTCCGGGACGATTAGCAATCAGCCCCAGCATTTT,CATIPSGTISNQPQHF
.,.,TRBV3-1,TRBJ1-2,TGTGCCAGCAGCCAAAACTTACAGGGACCCCTGCCTGGCTACACCTTC,CASSQNLQGPLPGYTF
.,.,TRBV19,TRBJ1-2,TGTGCCAGTAGTAGGAATCGGGCAGGGGATGAGGGCTACACCTTC,CASSRNRAGDEGYTF
.,.,TRBV7-3,TRBJ1-5,TGTGCCAGCAGCCTGACAACCCACCAGCCCCAGCATTTT,CASSLTTHQPQHF
.,.,TRBV2,TRBJ2-1,TGTGCCAGCAACCTGAGGAGGGGCAGGGCCTACAATGAGCAGTTCTTC,CASNLRRGRAYNEQFF
.,.,TRBV20-1,TRBJ1-2,TGCAGTGCTAGAGGACAGCCCGAGCTCTACACCTTC,CSARGQPELYTF
TRBD2,.,TRBV14,TRBJ2-4,TGTGCCAGCAGCCCCCTTGGGACTATCAAAAACATTCAGTACTTC,CASSPLGTIKNIQYF
TRBD1,.,TRBV19,TRBJ2-3,TGTGCCACCGGGGAGACAGGGGCGCAGTATTTT,CATGETGAQYF